The present T cell receptor (beta chain) was sequenced within a study of CD8+ T cells in alopecia areata (dated by TCRdb to 2017 to 2018). Context from the whole study: The treated patients, all with moderate-to-severe alopecia areata, were enrolled in an open-label pilot trial of oral tofacitinib given at 5 to 10 mg twice daily. Patients stayed on tofacitinib for 6 to 18 months and then had 6 months of follow-up off drug so that delayed response and recurrence could be assessed. Disease severity in treated patients was measured with the SALT score, which quantifies the percentage of affected scalp surface area. To study T cell clonal expansion in alopecia areata, the researchers applied high-throughput TCRbeta sequencing to both the C3H/HeJ mouse model and human patients. Scalp tissue and sorted CD4+ and CD8+ peripheral blood T cells from patchy and totalis/universalis alopecia areata patients and from healthy controls were covered by human TCRbeta sequencing. Biopsies were taken from tofacitinib-treated patients at baseline and at 4 and 24 weeks of treatment, and a later scalp biopsy was taken in several of the tofacitinib-treated patients. Clonality in the scalp was compared among normal scalp (n=4), patchy alopecia areata scalp (n=8), and alopecia totalis/universalis scalp (n=8). RNA came from the PAXgene miRNA kit for fixed scalp, the miRNeasy kit for PBMCs, and the RNeasy kit for mouse skin. TCRbeta CDR3 regions were amplified by immunoSEQ multiplex PCR using 35 Vbeta forward and 13 Jbeta reverse primers.

This clone was observed a single time. Its binding antigen is unknown. Base qualities are missing; no much larger clone stands one base away. Library preparation employed the immunoSEQ multiplex PCR assay. To provide template for TCR sequencing, every sample had RNA extracted and reverse transcribed into cDNA. SuperScript III was used to make first-strand cDNA, primed with a 2:1 mix of oligo-dT and random hexamers. Amplification bias was assessed with a synthetic immune receptor repertoire, and residual bias was removed computationally. The published analysis was carried out like this. After raw reads were preprocessed to remove errors, the CDR3 was defined following IMGT conventions as running from the conserved cysteine to phenylalanine. Clonality was calculated as 1 minus Shannon entropy normalized by log2 of the number of productive unique TCRs. Whether scalp clones were CD4 or CD8 was inferred by matching scalp TCRbeta sequences against CD4 and CD8 repertoires sorted from blood. The clones in this table, taken by TCRdb from immuneACCESS, are in-frame only. Not every clone is retained; where verified, under half of the shortfall comes from an unresolved V gene, and the cause of the rest is unknown. The V and J calls and clone size were taken over from that table, and D and trimming were inferred from the DNA. The sample yields about 260,000 clones; about 62% were counted once. About 0.88% of the sample belongs to the ten largest clones.

From the cysteine through the phenylalanine, the CDR3 covers 13 amino acids. Solely the CDR3 DNA is kept, with 39 bases framed from the first base. The germline V gene supplies CDR1 SGHTA and CDR2 FQGNSA. V lost 2 bases and J lost 3 bases; the stretch between them is 8 bases long. In light of the paper, this sample's treatment or condition label describes: oral pan-JAK inhibitor, 5-10 mg twice daily. Lesional scalp punch biopsies and peripheral blood were obtained from alopecia areata patients. After PBMCs were isolated by density centrifugation and stained for CD3, CD4 and CD8, a FACSAria was used to sort CD4+ and CD8+ T cells. Beyond this particular receptor, the publication reports: Because the treated cohort was small and included a single nonresponder, larger studies are needed to assess links between baseline CD8+ expansion and response. Resident alphabeta T cells in normal human skin are also sequenced, complicating scalp TCR repertoire analysis, unlike mouse skin dominated by gammadelta T cells. With tofacitinib, both scalp clonality and the number of expanded CD8+ clones among the top 100 scalp clones went down significantly. Compared with normal scalp, lesional scalp had higher clonality and more expanded CD8+ clones, particularly in alopecia totalis/universalis, a pattern that suggests antigenic drive. Compared with mice, TCR sequences shared between patients were less clear, possibly partly because of HLA diversity across the patient population. During tofacitinib treatment, many expanded lesional clones stuck around in both scalp and blood, and this persistence may partly explain why relapse happens after treatment is stopped.

This sequence uses TRBV7-2 and TRBJ2-7; the D gene remains uncertain. This sample comprised CD4+ T cells sorted from blood, obtained around week 53, from a patient treated with tofacitinib. The clonotype originates from a human donor with alopecia areata. The CDR3 here reads CASSLQMGYEQYF. The DNA reads as follows: TGTGCCAGCAGCTTACAAATGGGCTACGAGCAGTACTTC.